One and the same sample provided the 18 T cell receptor beta chains below, sequenced in a study of blood T cell repertoires in COVID-19. Some clones are missing from TCRdb's copy, which holds only in-frame ones; the method was immunoSEQ multiplex PCR. Here the sample spans 50,000 to 60,000 clones, 75% to 85% being singletons. What was sequenced was peripheral blood. Receptors were obtained from a human donor in a cohort sampled during active COVID-19.

The chain has TRBV7-8 and TRBJ1-5; D is possibly TRBD1 (5 bases). Germline CDR1 SGHVS, CDR2 FQNEAQ. The V end was cut by 1 base, the J end by 9 bases, with 13 bases between. The CDR3 is made up of 14 amino acids. The CDR3 protein is CASSLVPSGGPQHF. In nucleotides, the CDR3 is TGTGCCAGCAGCTTAGTCCCATCCGGGGGGCCCCAGCATTTT.

The rearrangement joins TRBV5-1 to TRBJ2-2; D unresolved. Germline assignment: CDR1 SGHRS and CDR2 YFSETQ. Trimming cost V 6 bases and J 1 base, with 10 bases left between them. This CDR3 has 14 amino acids. The CDR3 loop is CASTPSGNTGELFF. CDR3 coding DNA: TGCGCCAGCACCCCGTCGGGGAACACCGGGGAGCTGTTTTTT.

The rearrangement joins TRBV30 to TRBJ2-7; 14 nucleotides line up with TRBD2. The CDR3 is 16 residues long. V shed 2 bases and J 2 bases; nucleotides not matched to a gene: 5. The germline CDR1 and CDR2 sequences are GTSNPN and SVGIG (reference sequence). Here the CDR3 DNA reads TGTGCCTGGAGTCCCGGACTAGCGGGAGGTCCCTACGAGCAGTACTTC. Its protein is CAWSPGLAGGPYEQYF.

CDR3 residues: CASSSGLDSLNQPQHF. CDR3 coding DNA: TGTGCCAGCAGCTCCGGCCTCGACAGTCTCAATCAGCCCCAGCATTTT. The V and J genes are TRBV9 and TRBJ1-5, with D possibly being TRBD1 (5 bases). CDR3 length equals 16 residues. Germline V CDR1 and CDR2: SGDLS, YYNGEE. V was clipped by 4 bases and J by 3 bases, with 17 bases between them. The full variable domain, completed using reference TRBV9 and TRBJ1-5, is DSGVTQTPKHLITATGQRVTLRCSPRSGDLSVYWYQQSLDQGLQFLIQYYNGEERAKGNILERFSAQQFPDLHSELNLSSLELGDSALYFCASSSGLDSLNQPQHFGDGTRLSIL.

The rearrangement links TRBV6-4 to TRBJ2-3; 8 positions agree with TRBD1. Germline V lookup: CDR1 MRHNA, CDR2 SNTAGT. The CDR3 runs to 14 residues. V was pared by 6 bases and J by 1 base, with 3 bases of the junction left unmatched. CDR3 sequence reads: CASSAGGGTDTQYF. The CDR3 bases are TGTGCCAGCAGCGCAGGGGGCGGCACAGATACGCAGTATTTT.

The J gene is TRBJ2-1, the V gene TRBV10-1, with a possible D match to TRBD2 (5 bases). The CDR3 sequence is 12 residues long. Germline CDR1 is WNHNN and CDR2 is SYGVQD (reference sequence). V was pared by 3 bases and J by 12 bases, with 12 bases between. CDR3 bases: TGCGCCAGCAGTGAAGGCCCAGGAGGGCAGTTCTTC. This codes for CASSEGPGGQFF.

The chain is built from TRBV12-5 and TRBJ2-1, with D maybe TRBD1 (6 bases). V lost 2 bases, J lost 7 bases, and 18 bases lay in between. The CDR3 sequence is 16 residues long. Germline values: CDR1 LGHNT, CDR2 FRNRAP. CDR3 amino acids: CASGLLNHRDLNEQFF. CDR3 DNA: TGTGCTAGTGGTTTGCTAAATCACAGGGATTTGAATGAGCAGTTCTTC.

The V gene is TRBV19, the J gene TRBJ1-1; 7 nucleotides align to TRBD1. Germline trimming cut 4 bases from V and 7 bases from J; bases unmatched to any gene: 9. The germline CDR1 and CDR2 sequences are LNHDA and SQIVND (reference sequence). The CDR3 covers 14 residues. The CDR3 nucleotides are TGTGCCAGTAGTACCCCCAGACAGGGCCTTGAAGCTTTCTTT. Translated: CASSTPRQGLEAFF.

This chain uses TRBV6-4 with TRBJ2-7, with D maybe TRBD1 (6 bases). The V end lost 5 bases, the J end lost 2 bases, and 13 bases lay between the germline ends. CDR1 and CDR2 from the germline V gene are MRHNA and SNTAGT. The CDR3 sequence is 14 residues long. This chain's CDR3 is CASSSPGHPYEQYF. The CDR3 nucleotides are TGTGCCAGCAGTTCCCCGGGACACCCCTACGAGCAGTACTTC.

This clone came up a few times. J is TRBJ1-2 and V is TRBV4-1; 10 bases line up with TRBD1. The CDR3 sequence is 19 residues long. Germline V gene sequence: CDR1 MGHRA, CDR2 YSYEKL. The junction had 15 bases not matched to a gene; V was cut back by 0 bases and J by 5 bases. CDR3 DNA: TGCGCCAGCAGCCAAGATGCAAGGACAGGGGGGCCCTTGGGGTATGGCTACACCTTC. This encodes CASSQDARTGGPLGYGYTF.

This clone came up once. CDR3 sequence reads: CASSLYRTNEKLFF. The DNA of the CDR3 is TGTGCCAGCAGTTTATATCGGACTAATGAAAAACTGTTTTTT. This rearrangement joins TRBV27 to TRBJ1-4; D remains unclear. The CDR3 length is 14 residues. CDR1 is MNHEY, CDR2 SMNVEV, per germline (reference sequence). The V end was cut by 1 base, the J end by 2 bases, with 5 bases between.

The chain recombines TRBV5-6 with TRBJ1-1, with 8 bases identical to TRBD1. The germline CDR1 and CDR2 sequences are SGHDT and YYEEEE. There are 12 residues in the CDR3. Germline trimming cut 4 bases from V and 7 bases from J; bases unmatched to any gene: 3. CDR3 sequence: CASSRQGIEAFF. The CDR3 DNA is TGTGCCAGCAGCCGACAGGGGATTGAAGCTTTCTTT.

V and J are TRBV11-2 and TRBJ1-3; D unresolved. Germline V gene lookup returns CDR1 SGHAT and CDR2 FQNNGV. Deletions cut 4 bases from V and 3 bases from J, with 4 bases between. The CDR3 has 12 residues. The CDR3 loop is CASSSVGNTIYF. CDR3 DNA sequence: TGTGCCAGCAGCTCCGTTGGAAACACCATATATTTT.

The gene calls are TRBV6-4 and TRBJ2-7, with D possibly matching TRBD2 (5 bases). V dropped 4 bases and J dropped 5 bases, with 21 bases sitting between them. Germline V lookup: CDR1 MRHNA, CDR2 SNTAGT. This CDR3 is 16 amino acids long. This CDR3 reads CASSAQLVTHPHEQYF. As DNA, the CDR3 is TGTGCCAGCAGTGCCCAACTAGTGACCCACCCCCACGAGCAGTACTTC.

CDR3 DNA sequence: TGTGCCAGCAGCCTCCAAGGGGGGGACACTGAAGCTTTCTTT. It codes for CASSLQGGDTEAFF. This chain uses TRBV9 with TRBJ1-1, with D perhaps matching TRBD1 (6 bases). Per germline, CDR1 SGDLS and CDR2 YYNGEE. The CDR3 is 14 residues long. Trimming left V 4 bases short and J 3 bases short, with 13 bases between.

This chain connects TRBV10-3 to TRBJ2-3; 7 nucleotides agree with TRBD2. Germline assignment: CDR1 ENHRY and CDR2 SYGVKD. J lost 0 bases, V lost 6 bases, and 9 bases had no gene match. The CDR3 covers 16 residues. The CDR3 DNA sequence: TGTGCCATCAGGTCGTCTAGCGGTACTAGCACAGATACGCAGTATTTT. Translated: CAIRSSSGTSTDTQYF.

The V and J genes are TRBV7-2 and TRBJ1-5; D unresolved. The CDR3 has 13 residues. Germline loops: CDR1 SGHTA, CDR2 FQGNSA. V was clipped by 8 bases and J by 2 bases, with 10 bases between them. DNA of the CDR3: TGTGCCAGCTCCCGGTCGGGCAATCAGCCCCAGCATTTT. It encodes CASSRSGNQPQHF.

The chain carries TRBV28 and TRBJ1-1, with 8 bases that match TRBD1. Per germline, CDR1 MDHEN and CDR2 SYDVKM. V gave up 3 bases and J gave up 1 base; unmatched junction bases: 1. This CDR3 comprises 14 residues. CDR3 DNA sequence: TGTGCCAGCAGTTTGGGGACAGGGAACACTGAAGCTTTCTTT. Translated, it gives CASSLGTGNTEAFF.